The rows below give T cell receptor beta chains drawn from one sample of a study of blood T cell repertoires in COVID-19. Some clones are missing from TCRdb's copy, which holds only in-frame ones; the method was immunoSEQ multiplex PCR. Of 30,000 or so clones in the sample, 86% were seen once. The sample comprised peripheral blood. The receptors here all came from an elderly woman with active or convalescent COVID-19. Both conserved end residues are part of each CDR3. The order of the fields is CDR3 length, V gene, D gene, clone size, J gene, CDR3 protein, CDR3 DNA. A D gene is named only where the DNA matches it firmly. Size is stated for part of the rows, as once, few or many counts, or as a class when the clone is expanded.

14	TRBV19	.	.	TRBJ1-5	CASSHHQGNQPQHF	TGTGCCAGTAGCCACCACCAGGGAAATCAGCCCCAGCATTTT
14	TRBV7-9	TRBD1	.	TRBJ2-3	CASRPQGWTDTQYF	TGTGCCAGCAGGCCACAGGGGTGGACAGATACGCAGTATTTT
14	TRBV5-1	.	.	TRBJ1-6	CASSLGDIASPLHF	TGCGCCAGCAGCTTGGGGGACATAGCCTCACCCCTCCACTTT
15	TRBV5-6	TRBD2	.	TRBJ2-1	CASSLRTSGYNEQFF	TGTGCCAGCAGCCTTAGGACTAGCGGCTACAATGAGCAGTTCTTC
12	TRBV29-1	TRBD1	few	TRBJ1-1	CSATRDRTEAFF	TGCAGCGCCACCCGGGACAGGACTGAAGCTTTCTTT
14	TRBV3-1/TRBV3-2	.	.	TRBJ2-3	CASSQGLDTDTQYF	TGTGCCAGCAGCCAGGGACTGGACACAGATACGCAGTATTTT
15	TRBV5-1	TRBD2	.	TRBJ2-7	CASSLFTGGSYEQYF	TGCGCCAGCAGCTTGTTTACGGGGGGCTCCTACGAGCAGTACTTC
13	TRBV3-1/TRBV3-2	TRBD2	.	TRBJ2-3	CASSHLAGDTQYF	TGTGCCAGCAGCCATCTAGCGGGAGATACGCAGTATTTT
14	TRBV13	TRBD1	.	TRBJ1-1	CASSTRQGLTEAFF	TGTGCCAGCAGCACCAGACAGGGTTTAACTGAAGCTTTCTTT
13	TRBV29-1	TRBD2	.	TRBJ2-7	CSVGRGSSYEQYF	TGCAGCGTTGGGCGGGGGAGCTCCTACGAGCAGTACTTC
13	TRBV6-5	TRBD1	.	TRBJ1-1	CASSFRQGGEAFF	TGTGCCAGCAGCTTCCGACAGGGCGGGGAGGCTTTCTTT
15	TRBV11-3	.	.	TRBJ2-6	CASSLGGTGANVLTF	TGTGCCAGCAGCTTGGGAGGCACTGGGGCCAACGTCCTGACTTTC
14	TRBV6-5	.	once	TRBJ2-2	CATWVVDFTGELFF	TGTGCCACCTGGGTGGTGGACTTCACCGGGGAGCTGTTTTTT
14	TRBV6-5	TRBD2	.	TRBJ2-5	CASSAGGPPETQYF	TGTGCCAGCAGCGCGGGGGGGCCCCCAGAGACCCAGTACTTC
12	TRBV29-1	.	.	TRBJ1-4	CSVEGEGEKLFF	TGCAGCGTTGAAGGGGAGGGTGAAAAACTGTTTTTT
16	TRBV6-5	TRBD2	.	TRBJ2-1	CASSYSVAGGGDEQFF	TGTGCCAGCAGTTACTCGGTAGCGGGAGGGGGCGATGAGCAGTTCTTC
14	TRBV18	.	.	TRBJ1-4	CASSPGQGSEKLFF	TGTGCCAGCTCACCTGGTCAGGGAAGCGAAAAACTGTTTTTT
15	TRBV5-4	TRBD2	.	TRBJ2-5	CASSLPSGNQETQYF	TGTGCCAGCAGCTTGCCTAGCGGGAACCAAGAGACCCAGTACTTC
18	TRBV12-5	.	few	TRBJ2-2	CASGLPLTSGLTTGELFF	TGTGCTAGTGGTTTGCCGTTGACTAGTGGTCTTACCACCGGGGAGCTGTTTTTT
14	TRBV15	TRBD1	.	TRBJ1-6	CATSRTGGGPPLHF	TGTGCCACCAGCAGGACAGGGGGAGGACCACCCCTCCACTTT
14	TRBV9	.	.	TRBJ2-3	CASSVEERPDTQYF	TGTGCCAGCAGCGTAGAGGAGCGCCCAGATACGCAGTATTTT
13	TRBV12-3/TRBV12-4	.	.	TRBJ1-6	CASSAGSHSPLHF	TGTGCCAGCAGTGCCGGTTCCCATTCACCCCTCCACTTT
17	TRBV5-1	TRBD2	.	TRBJ2-2	CASSPRGLATNTGELFF	TGCGCCAGCAGCCCGCGGGGACTAGCGACGAACACCGGGGAGCTGTTTTTT
14	TRBV7-6	.	few	TRBJ2-7	CASSSGTLSYEQYF	TGTGCCAGCAGCTCTGGGACTCTCTCCTACGAGCAGTACTTC
14	TRBV4-1	TRBD2	.	TRBJ2-5	CASSHGLAGETQYF	TGCGCCAGCAGCCACGGACTAGCGGGGGAGACCCAGTACTTC
14	TRBV7-8	.	.	TRBJ1-2	CASSLDSLNYGYTF	TGTGCCAGCAGCCTGGACAGTCTCAACTATGGCTACACCTTC
16	TRBV5-1	TRBD1	.	TRBJ1-4	CASSTGTGVSGEKLFF	TGCGCCAGCAGCACGGGGACAGGGGTTTCCGGTGAAAAACTGTTTTTT
16	TRBV18	TRBD1	.	TRBJ1-4	CASSPALQGAGEKLFF	TGTGCCAGCTCACCAGCCCTTCAGGGGGCGGGGGAAAAACTGTTTTTT
16	TRBV11-3	TRBD2	.	TRBJ2-1	CASSLNSGGGYNEQFF	TGTGCCAGCAGCCTAAACAGCGGGGGGGGATACAATGAGCAGTTCTTC
16	TRBV7-3	.	few	TRBJ2-2	CASSLELQGNTGELFF	TGTGCCAGCAGCTTAGAACTACAGGGTAACACCGGGGAGCTGTTTTTT
13	TRBV5-1	TRBD1	.	TRBJ2-7	CASSQGGGLEQYF	TGCGCCAGCAGCCAAGGGGGCGGGCTGGAGCAGTACTTC
15	TRBV30	TRBD2	.	TRBJ2-3	CAWSVPSGGADTQYF	TGTGCCTGGAGCGTCCCTAGCGGGGGGGCAGATACGCAGTATTTT
13	TRBV7-2	.	.	TRBJ2-1	CASSLGNGREQFF	TGTGCCAGCAGCTTGGGCAATGGGAGGGAGCAGTTCTTC
12	TRBV9	.	.	TRBJ1-6	CASSANNSPLHF	TGTGCCAGCAGCGCCAATAATTCACCCCTCCACTTT
14	TRBV5-8	.	.	TRBJ2-5	CASSAYIVQETQYF	TGTGCCAGCAGCGCATACATCGTCCAAGAGACCCAGTACTTC
15	TRBV5-1	.	few	TRBJ2-7	CASSFSVDTSYEQYF	TGCGCCAGCAGCTTCTCGGTGGACACTTCCTACGAGCAGTACTTC